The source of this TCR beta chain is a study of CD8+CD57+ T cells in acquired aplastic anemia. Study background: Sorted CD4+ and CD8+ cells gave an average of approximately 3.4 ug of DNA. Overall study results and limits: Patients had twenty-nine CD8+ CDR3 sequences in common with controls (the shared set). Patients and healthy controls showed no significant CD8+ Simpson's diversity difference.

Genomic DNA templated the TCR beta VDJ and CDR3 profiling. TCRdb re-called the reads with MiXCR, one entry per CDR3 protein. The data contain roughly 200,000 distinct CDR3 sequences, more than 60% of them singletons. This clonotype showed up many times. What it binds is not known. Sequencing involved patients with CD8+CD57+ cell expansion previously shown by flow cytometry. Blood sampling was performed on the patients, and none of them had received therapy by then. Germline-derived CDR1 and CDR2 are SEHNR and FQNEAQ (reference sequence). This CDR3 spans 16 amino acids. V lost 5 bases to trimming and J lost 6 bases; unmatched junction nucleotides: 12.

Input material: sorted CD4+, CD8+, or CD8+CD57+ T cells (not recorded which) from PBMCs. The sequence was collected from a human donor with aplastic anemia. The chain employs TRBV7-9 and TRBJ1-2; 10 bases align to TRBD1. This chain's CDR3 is CASSHGTGAPEDGYTF. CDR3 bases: TGTGCCAGCAGCCACGGGACAGGGGCCCCTGAGGATGGCTACACCTTC.